This T cell receptor beta chain was sequenced during a study of identical twins. Addition of a universal primer site occurred through template switching, and cDNA carried unique molecular identifiers. Each CDR3 protein is one row after TCRdb ran MiXCR on the 5' RACE reads. The data hold just under 650,000 distinct CDR3 sequences, with 7% to 7.5% observed a single time. Findings of the study overall: Among monozygotic twins, out-of-frame TCR alpha sharing exceeded what models predicted.

The CDR3 has 12 amino acids. V lost 3 bases to trimming and J lost 10 bases, with 11 bases between them. Germline CDR1 is KGHSH and CDR2 is LQKENI. Healthy Caucasians alone served as donors. Concerning this clonotype: Its specificity is unknown.

This sample was also put to use in a study of yellow fever vaccine responses in identical twins. That investigation notes: Twins reportedly showed a vaccine T cell response that seemed partly convergent and partly personalized.

The receptor comes from a woman between 18 and 29 years old in good health. V gene TRBV18 combines with J gene TRBJ2-3, with D unresolved. The sample taken for sequencing was PBMCs. Here the CDR3 reads CASSPPGEAQYF. DNA for the CDR3: TGTGCCAGCTCACCGCCCGGAGAAGCGCAGTATTTT.